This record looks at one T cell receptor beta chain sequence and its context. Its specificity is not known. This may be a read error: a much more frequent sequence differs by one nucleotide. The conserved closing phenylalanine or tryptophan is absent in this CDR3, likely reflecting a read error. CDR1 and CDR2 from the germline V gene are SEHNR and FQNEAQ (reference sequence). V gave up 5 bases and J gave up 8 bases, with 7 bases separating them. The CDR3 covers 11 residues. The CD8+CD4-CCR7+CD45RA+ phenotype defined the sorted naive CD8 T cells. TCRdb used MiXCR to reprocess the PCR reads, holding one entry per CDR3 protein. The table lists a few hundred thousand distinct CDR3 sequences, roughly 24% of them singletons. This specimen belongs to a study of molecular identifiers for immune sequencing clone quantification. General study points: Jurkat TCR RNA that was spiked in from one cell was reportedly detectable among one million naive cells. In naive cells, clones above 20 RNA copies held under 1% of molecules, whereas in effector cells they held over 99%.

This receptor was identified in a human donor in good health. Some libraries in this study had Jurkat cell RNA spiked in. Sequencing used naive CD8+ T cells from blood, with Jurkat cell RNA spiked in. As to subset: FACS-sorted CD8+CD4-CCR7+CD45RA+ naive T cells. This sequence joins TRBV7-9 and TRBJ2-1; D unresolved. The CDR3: CASSVPDEQFL. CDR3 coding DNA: TGTGCCAGCAGCGTACCAGATGAGCAGTTCCTC.